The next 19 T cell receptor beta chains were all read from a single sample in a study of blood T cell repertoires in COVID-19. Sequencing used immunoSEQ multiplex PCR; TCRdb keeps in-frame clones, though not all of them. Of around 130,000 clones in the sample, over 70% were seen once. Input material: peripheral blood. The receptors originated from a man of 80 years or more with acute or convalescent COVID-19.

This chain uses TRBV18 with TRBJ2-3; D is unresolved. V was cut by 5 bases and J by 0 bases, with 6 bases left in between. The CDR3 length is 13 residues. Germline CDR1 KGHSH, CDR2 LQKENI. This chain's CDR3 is CASSEMSTDTQYF. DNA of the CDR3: TGTGCCAGCTCAGAGATGAGCACAGATACGCAGTATTTT.

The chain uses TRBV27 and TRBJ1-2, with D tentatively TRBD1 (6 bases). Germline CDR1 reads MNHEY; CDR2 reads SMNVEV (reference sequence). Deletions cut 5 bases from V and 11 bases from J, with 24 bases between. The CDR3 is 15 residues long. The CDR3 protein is CASSANFGGLRIYTF. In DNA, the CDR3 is TGTGCCAGCAGTGCAAATTTCGGGGGGCTAAGAATATACACCTTC.

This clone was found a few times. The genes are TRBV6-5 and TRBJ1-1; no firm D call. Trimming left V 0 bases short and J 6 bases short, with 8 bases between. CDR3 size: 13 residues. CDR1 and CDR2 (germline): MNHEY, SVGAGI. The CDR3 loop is CASSYSIMSEAFF. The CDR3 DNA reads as TGTGCCAGCAGTTACTCAATTATGTCTGAAGCTTTCTTT.

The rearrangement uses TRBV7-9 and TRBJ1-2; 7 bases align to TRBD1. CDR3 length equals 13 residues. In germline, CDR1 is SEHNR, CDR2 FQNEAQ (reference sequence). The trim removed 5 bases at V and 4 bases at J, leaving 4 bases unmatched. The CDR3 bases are TGTGCCAGCAGCCGCGGGACAGCCTATGGCTACACCTTC. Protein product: CASSRGTAYGYTF.

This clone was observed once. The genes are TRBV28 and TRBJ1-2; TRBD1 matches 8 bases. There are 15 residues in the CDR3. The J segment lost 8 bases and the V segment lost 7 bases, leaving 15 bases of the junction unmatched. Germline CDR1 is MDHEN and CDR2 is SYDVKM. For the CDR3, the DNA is TGTGCCAGCACCTACTTGGGCAGGGGGCGGTTCGGCTACACCTTC. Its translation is CASTYLGRGRFGYTF.

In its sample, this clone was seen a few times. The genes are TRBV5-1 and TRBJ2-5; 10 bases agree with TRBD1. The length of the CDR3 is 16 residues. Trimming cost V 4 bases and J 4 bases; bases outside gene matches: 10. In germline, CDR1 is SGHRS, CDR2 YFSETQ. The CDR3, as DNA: TGCGCCAGCAGCGTGACCGGGGACAGGGGTGTAGAGACCCAGTACTTC. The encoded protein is CASSVTGDRGVETQYF.

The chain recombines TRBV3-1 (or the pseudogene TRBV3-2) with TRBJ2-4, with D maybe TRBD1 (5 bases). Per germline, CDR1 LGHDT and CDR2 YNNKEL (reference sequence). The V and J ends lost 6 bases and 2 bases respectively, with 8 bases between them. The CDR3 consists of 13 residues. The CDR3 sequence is CASRGATKNIQYF. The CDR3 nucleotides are TGTGCCAGCAGAGGGGCGACCAAAAACATTCAGTACTTC.

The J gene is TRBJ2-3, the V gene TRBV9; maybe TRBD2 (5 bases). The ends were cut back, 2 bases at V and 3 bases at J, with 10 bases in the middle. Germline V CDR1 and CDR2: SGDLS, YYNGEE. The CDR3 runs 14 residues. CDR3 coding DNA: TGTGCCAGCAGCGTGGCTAGCCGGACAGATACGCAGTATTTT. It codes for CASSVASRTDTQYF.

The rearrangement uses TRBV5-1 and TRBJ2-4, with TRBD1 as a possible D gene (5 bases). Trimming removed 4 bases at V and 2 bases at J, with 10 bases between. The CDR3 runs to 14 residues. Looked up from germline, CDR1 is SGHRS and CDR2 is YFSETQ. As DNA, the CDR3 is TGCGCCAGCAGCGTAGACAGTCCCAAAAACATTCAGTACTTC. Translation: CASSVDSPKNIQYF.

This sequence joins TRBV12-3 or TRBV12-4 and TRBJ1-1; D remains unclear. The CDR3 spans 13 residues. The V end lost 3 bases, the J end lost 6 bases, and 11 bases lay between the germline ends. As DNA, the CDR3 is TGTGCCAGCAGTTTCATCGGACTCTCTGAAGCTTTCTTT. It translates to CASSFIGLSEAFF.

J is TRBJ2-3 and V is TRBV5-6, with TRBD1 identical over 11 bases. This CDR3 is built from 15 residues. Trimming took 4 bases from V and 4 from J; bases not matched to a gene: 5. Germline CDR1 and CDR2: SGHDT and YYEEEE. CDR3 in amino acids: CASSPDRGLADTQYF. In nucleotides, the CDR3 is TGTGCCAGCAGCCCGGACAGGGGGCTTGCAGATACGCAGTATTTT.

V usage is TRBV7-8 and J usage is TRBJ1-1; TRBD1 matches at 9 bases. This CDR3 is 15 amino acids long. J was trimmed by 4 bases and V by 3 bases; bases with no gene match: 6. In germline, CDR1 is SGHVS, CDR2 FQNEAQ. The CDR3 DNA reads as TGTGCCAGCAGCTTGGGGACAGGGTTTCCCACTGAAGCTTTCTTT. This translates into CASSLGTGFPTEAFF. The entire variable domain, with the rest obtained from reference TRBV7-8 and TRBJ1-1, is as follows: GAGVSQSPRYKVAKRGQDVALRCDPISGHVSLFWYQQALGQGPEFLTYFQNEAQLDKSGLPSDRFFAERPEGSVSTLKIQRTQQEDSAVYLCASSLGTGFPTEAFFGQGTRLTVV.

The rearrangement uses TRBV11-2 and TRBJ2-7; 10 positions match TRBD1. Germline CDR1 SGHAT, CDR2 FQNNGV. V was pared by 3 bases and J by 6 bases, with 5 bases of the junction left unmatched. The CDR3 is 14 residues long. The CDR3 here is CASSLPGQGSEQYF. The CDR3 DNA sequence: TGTGCCAGCAGCTTGCCGGGACAGGGGAGCGAGCAGTACTTC.

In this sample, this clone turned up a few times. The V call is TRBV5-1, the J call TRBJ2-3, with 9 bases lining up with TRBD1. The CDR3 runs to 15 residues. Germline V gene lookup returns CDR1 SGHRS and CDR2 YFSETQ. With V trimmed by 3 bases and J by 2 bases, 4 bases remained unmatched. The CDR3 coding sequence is TGCGCCAGCAGCTGGGGGGACAGGGCCACAGATACGCAGTATTTT. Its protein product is CASSWGDRATDTQYF.

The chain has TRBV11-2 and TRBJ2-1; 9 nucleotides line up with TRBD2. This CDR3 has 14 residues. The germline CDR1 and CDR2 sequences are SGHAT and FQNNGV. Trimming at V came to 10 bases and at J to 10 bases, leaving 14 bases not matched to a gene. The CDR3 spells CATTLGSGGTEQFF. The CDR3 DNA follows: TGTGCCACCACCCTAGGGAGCGGGGGGACCGAGCAGTTCTTC.

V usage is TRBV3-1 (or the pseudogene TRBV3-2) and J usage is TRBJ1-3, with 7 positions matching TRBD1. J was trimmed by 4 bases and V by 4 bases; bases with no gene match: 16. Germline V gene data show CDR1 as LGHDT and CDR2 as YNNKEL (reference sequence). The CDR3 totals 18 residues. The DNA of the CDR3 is TGTGCCAGCAGCCCGAGATACGACACAGGGGCGCCCGGAAACACCATATATTTT. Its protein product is CASSPRYDTGAPGNTIYF.

CDR3 DNA: TGTGCCAGCTCACCCGGGACTCTCAACGAGCAGTACTTC. As protein: CASSPGTLNEQYF. The rearrangement uses TRBV18 and TRBJ2-7, with D possibly matching TRBD2 (6 bases). Deletions cut 3 bases from V and 5 bases from J, with 11 bases between. Germline CDR1 reads KGHSH; CDR2 reads LQKENI. CDR3 length: 13 amino acids. The full variable domain, rest sourced from reference TRBV18 and TRBJ2-7, is NAGVMQNPRHLVRRRGQEARLRCSPMKGHSHVYWYRQLPEEGLKFMVYLQKENIIDESGMPKERFSAEFPKEGPSILRIQQVVRGDSAAYFCASSPGTLNEQYFGPGTRLTVT.

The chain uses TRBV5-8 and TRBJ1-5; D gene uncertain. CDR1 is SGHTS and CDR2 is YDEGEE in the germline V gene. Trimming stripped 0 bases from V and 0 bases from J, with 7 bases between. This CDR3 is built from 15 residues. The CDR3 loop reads CASSLGGDSNQPQHF. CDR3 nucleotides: TGTGCCAGCAGCTTGGGCGGGGATAGCAATCAGCCCCAGCATTTT. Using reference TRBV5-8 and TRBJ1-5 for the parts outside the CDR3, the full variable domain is EAGVTQSPTHLIKTRGQQATLRCSPISGHTSVYWYQQALGLGLQFLLWYDEGEERNRGNFPPRFSGRQFPNYSSELNVNALELEDSALYLCASSLGGDSNQPQHFGDGTRLSIL.

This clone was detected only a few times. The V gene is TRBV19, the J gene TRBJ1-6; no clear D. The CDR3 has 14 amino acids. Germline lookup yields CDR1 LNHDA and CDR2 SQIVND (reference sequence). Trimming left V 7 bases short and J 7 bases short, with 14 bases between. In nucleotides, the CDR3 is TGTGCCAGTAACGAGGGAACTTTAAATTCACCCCTCCACTTT. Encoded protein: CASNEGTLNSPLHF. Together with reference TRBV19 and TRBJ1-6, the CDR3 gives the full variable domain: DGGITQSPKYLFRKEGQNVTLSCEQNLNHDAMYWYRQDPGQGLRLIYYSQIVNDFQKGDIAEGYSVSREKKESFPLTVTSAQKNPTAFYLCASNEGTLNSPLHFGNGTRLTVT.